Listed below are T cell receptor beta chains from one sample, sequenced in a study of Ad26.COV2.S vaccination and SARS-CoV-2 variants. Profiled with immunoSEQ multiplex PCR; TCRdb holds only in-frame clones, not every one. The sample shows 350,000 to 500,000 clones, around nine tenths of them seen only once. The sample was peripheral blood, taken in a trial of Ad26.COV2.S vaccine versus placebo. The receptors here all came from a person aged 18-60 years who received the Ad26.COV2.S COVID-19 vaccine or a placebo. The conserved cysteine and the conserved F or W are not part of the CDR3 here. Each record gives: J gene, V gene, CDR3 protein.

J gene: TRBJ2-3
V gene: TRBV30
CDR3 protein: ARRTGGVDTQY

J gene: TRBJ1-5
V gene: TRBV30
CDR3 protein: ACGRSSNQPQH

J gene: TRBJ1-1
V gene: TRBV6-5
CDR3 protein: ASRATGFTTEAF

J gene: TRBJ2-2
V gene: TRBV12-3/TRBV12-4
CDR3 protein: ASRGLGIGELF

J gene: TRBJ2-7
V gene: TRBV6-5
CDR3 protein: ASSYSGQGWYEQY

J gene: TRBJ1-5
V gene: TRBV28
CDR3 protein: ASSFAGNQPQH

J gene: TRBJ1-4
V gene: TRBV6-6
CDR3 protein: ASSYSTRGEKLF

J gene: TRBJ1-1
V gene: TRBV27
CDR3 protein: ASSLSAGDRGNTEAF

J gene: TRBJ1-3
V gene: TRBV14
CDR3 protein: ASSQLRDGGNTIY

J gene: TRBJ1-1
V gene: TRBV28
CDR3 protein: ASRRGLVNTEAF

J gene: TRBJ1-1
V gene: TRBV19
CDR3 protein: ASSIRPGTEAF

J gene: TRBJ2-2
V gene: TRBV7-3
CDR3 protein: ASSSKDRGQYTGELF

J gene: TRBJ1-3
V gene: TRBV5-8
CDR3 protein: ASSRGLGQGFPSGNTIY

J gene: TRBJ1-3
V gene: TRBV2
CDR3 protein: ASMSGNTIY

J gene: TRBJ2-2
V gene: TRBV7-2
CDR3 protein: ASSADRGGGGGELF

J gene: TRBJ2-7
V gene: TRBV4-1
CDR3 protein: ASSPNGPYEQY

J gene: TRBJ2-2
V gene: TRBV5-1
CDR3 protein: ASRGSGELF

J gene: TRBJ2-5
V gene: TRBV30
CDR3 protein: AWSSGGSQTQY

J gene: TRBJ2-5
V gene: TRBV7-9
CDR3 protein: ASSPEYQETQY

J gene: TRBJ1-1
V gene: TRBV7-9
CDR3 protein: ASSFQAGTEAF

J gene: TRBJ2-5
V gene: TRBV4-3
CDR3 protein: ASSLSAAEETQY

J gene: TRBJ2-2
V gene: TRBV30
CDR3 protein: AWNKGDTGELF

J gene: TRBJ2-5
V gene: TRBV3-1/TRBV3-2
CDR3 protein: ASSGQNQETQY

J gene: TRBJ1-5
V gene: TRBV19
CDR3 protein: ASSFGTSNQPQH

J gene: TRBJ2-4
V gene: TRBV7-9
CDR3 protein: ASSLAESPRGNIQY

J gene: TRBJ2-5
V gene: TRBV3-1/TRBV3-2
CDR3 protein: ASSQDTGVQETQY

J gene: TRBJ2-5
V gene: TRBV9
CDR3 protein: ASSVNQGNQETQY

J gene: TRBJ2-7
V gene: TRBV29-1
CDR3 protein: SVENPGQGYEQY

J gene: TRBJ1-4
V gene: TRBV5-1
CDR3 protein: ASSLDGATNEKLF